This T cell receptor (beta chain) was recorded in a study of preoperative IRX-2 immunotherapy in early breast cancer. TCRdb's table, derived via immunoSEQ multiplex PCR, lists solely in-frame clones and lacks some. Among over 35,000 clones listed, over 85% were seen once. The V gene's germline CDR1 is SNHLY and CDR2 FYNNEI. This CDR3 is 15 amino acids long. V lost 2 bases to trimming and J lost 6 bases, with 14 bases between them. Treatment given: preoperative locoregional IRX-2 cytokine immunotherapy. The sequencing here drew on tumor tissue, taken after IRX-2 immunotherapy. The sequence derives from a human donor with breast cancer. The chain couples TRBV2 to TRBJ1-5; D is unclear. The CDR3 spells CASSERASLFQPQHF. The CDR3 DNA reads as TGTGCCAGCAGTGAAAGGGCTAGTCTATTTCAGCCCCAGCATTTT.